These T cell receptor beta chains were read from a single sample in a study of shared clonotypes between healthy human individuals. Clones were sequenced by immunoSEQ multiplex PCR, and TCRdb holds only the in-frame ones, with some missing. The data hold fewer than 800,000 clones, with approximately 90% observed a single time. Sequencing was performed on naive CD8+ T cells sorted from blood. These receptors were obtained from a young man in good health. Both conserved end residues are part of each CDR3.

j_gene,v_gene,CDR3aa
TRBJ1-3,TRBV4-1,CASSQEWDLSGNTIYF
TRBJ2-7,TRBV7-6,CASSLASGSYEQYF
TRBJ2-4,TRBV2,CASSATGVANIQYF
TRBJ1-2,TRBV19,CASSIGRGLYGYTF
TRBJ2-2,TRBV10-3,CAISPGLHSGELFF
TRBJ2-7,TRBV6-5,CASRTRFSEYEQYF
TRBJ2-7,TRBV11-3,CASSAGGYEQYF
TRBJ2-2,TRBV5-6,CASSLIAGELFF
TRBJ2-4,TRBV7-9,CASSLGTGGGIQYF
TRBJ2-5,TRBV6-5,CASSYYGSQETQYF
TRBJ2-7,TRBV7-9,CASSLPTGTTHEQYF
TRBJ1-4,TRBV27,CASSRQGTNEKLFF
TRBJ1-2,TRBV19,CASSPIQSNYGYTF
TRBJ1-1,TRBV6-5,CASSYGQGVAAFF
TRBJ2-7,TRBV4-1,CASSQGQVAYEQYF
TRBJ2-7,TRBV4-3,CASGHAEGAYEQYF
TRBJ2-1,TRBV19,CASSRVAGGNEQFF
TRBJ1-1,TRBV7-2,CASSSTGKEAFF
TRBJ2-1,TRBV19,CASSIPREGLEEQFF
TRBJ1-4,TRBV6-5,CASSYEPNEKLFF
TRBJ2-1,TRBV9,CASSPGGDEQFF
TRBJ2-7,TRBV29-1,CSVLPSGRQSYEQYF
TRBJ1-2,TRBV7-9,CASSPRQGTNYGYTF
TRBJ1-1,TRBV28,CASSDTGQGGFFMNTEAFF
TRBJ2-7,TRBV9,CASSVAESSYEQYF
TRBJ2-7,TRBV7-2,CASSPGQVYEQYF
TRBJ2-1,TRBV6-5,CASSYSVLGDYNEQFF
TRBJ2-3,TRBV9,CASSQGRGTDTQYF
TRBJ2-3,TRBV28,CASSPLGSATDTQYF
TRBJ2-5,TRBV11-1,CASSLAGGIGETQYF
TRBJ2-2,TRBV5-6,CASSPGLAVVPGELFF
TRBJ2-7,TRBV5-4,CASSYQGSYEQYF
TRBJ1-2,TRBV28,CASSENYGYTF
TRBJ1-2,TRBV27,CASSSAGGYYGYTF
TRBJ1-1,TRBV5-1,CASSLAGRGGGRGTEAFF
TRBJ2-7,TRBV15,CATSRGEQYF
TRBJ2-3,TRBV11-2,CASSVPPGGLGTDTQYF
TRBJ2-7,TRBV27,CASSQGFLTYEQYF
TRBJ2-5,TRBV9,CASSLGGLAGKETQYF
TRBJ2-3,TRBV4-1,CASSQDPVSDTQYF
TRBJ2-2,TRBV28,CAIQGSAGELFF